The entry below describes one TCR beta chain. This record belongs to a study of blood T cell repertoires in COVID-19. Study as a whole: Researchers got acute and convalescent COVID-19 samples from the United States, Italy and Spain. T cells, B-cell-depleted T cells, or PBMCs supplied cDNA or gDNA.

Data came from immunoSEQ multiplex PCR; TCRdb stores just in-frame clones and leaves some out. The sample consists of some 68,000 clones, 90% of them appearing once. Germline V lookup: CDR1 GTSNPN, CDR2 SVGIG (reference sequence). This CDR3 contains 13 residues. V lost 4 bases and J lost 7, with 11 bases in between. The receptor comes from a man aged 45 to 65 with COVID-19, enrolled during active disease. The V gene is TRBV30, the J gene TRBJ1-6; no firm D call. The sample consisted of peripheral blood. The CDR3 region is CAWNWGGNSPLHF. CDR3 coding DNA: TGTGCCTGGAATTGGGGAGGAAATTCACCCCTCCACTTT.